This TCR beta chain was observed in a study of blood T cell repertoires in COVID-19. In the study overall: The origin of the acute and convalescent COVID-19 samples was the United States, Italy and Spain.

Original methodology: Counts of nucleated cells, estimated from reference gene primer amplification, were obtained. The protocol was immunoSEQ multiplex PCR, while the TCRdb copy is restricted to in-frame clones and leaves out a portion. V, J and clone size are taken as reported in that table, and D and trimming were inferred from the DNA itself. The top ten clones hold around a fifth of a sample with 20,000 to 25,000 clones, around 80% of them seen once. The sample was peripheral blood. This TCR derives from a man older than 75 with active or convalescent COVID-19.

The CDR3 loop reads CATQSDYPNYEQYF. In DNA, the CDR3 is TGTGCCACCCAATCGGACTACCCCAACTACGAGCAGTACTTC. The chain couples TRBV27 to TRBJ2-7, with D possibly matching TRBD2 (6 bases). Per the germline V gene, CDR1 is MNHEY and CDR2 is SMNVEV (reference sequence). The CDR3 contains 14 residues. Deletions cut 10 bases from V and 3 bases from J, with 19 bases between.